Following are 22 T cell receptor beta chains from one sample sequenced in a study of regulatory T cells in long-lasting Graves disease. Building of the TCR beta libraries involved iRepertoire HTBI primers and Arm-PCR of CDR3 regions. TCRdb reprocessed the multiplex PCR reads via MiXCR and lists one record per CDR3 protein. The sample carries 560,000 or so distinct CDR3 sequences, 15% to 20% recorded once. The time point is: newly diagnosed GD, antithyroid drugs for less than 3 months. Preparation of the TCR library used RNA extracted from PBMCs. A further study also used this sample, focusing on T cells in Graves' hyperthyroidism and ophthalmopathy.

Source: peripheral blood mononuclear cells (PBMCs), taken at new diagnosis, from a patient treated with antithyroid drugs. The receptors were sampled from a man aged 18 to 30 with Graves disease.

Remarks on this clonotype: The junction differs from germline at one of its ends, possibly a read error. The rearrangement uses TRBV5-1 and TRBJ2-1, with a possible D match to TRBD2 (7 bases). From germline, CDR1 is SGHRS and CDR2 YFSETQ. CDR3 length: 13 amino acids. As DNA, the CDR3 is TGCGCCAGCAGCGGGAGGGGGTACAATGAGCGGTTCTTC. It yields the protein CASSGRGYNERFF.

The chain combines TRBV7-9 with TRBJ2-7; 10 nucleotides align to TRBD2. CDR1 is SEHNR, CDR2 FQNEAQ, per germline (reference sequence). The CDR3 is 15 residues long. V shed 5 bases, J shed 2 bases, and the junction held 6 bases outside the gene matches. The CDR3 spells CASSAPSGGPYEQYF. The CDR3 region has the DNA TGTGCCAGCAGCGCACCTAGCGGGGGACCCTACGAGCAGTACTTC.

This chain joins TRBV20-1 and TRBJ2-2; D is unclear. V lost 1 base, J lost 4 bases, and 10 bases lay in between. From germline, CDR1 is DFQATT and CDR2 SNEGSKA (reference sequence). This CDR3 has 14 amino acids. The DNA for the CDR3 is TGCAGTGCTAGAGTCTCACGGAGCACCGGGGAGCTGTTTTTT. It encodes CSARVSRSTGELFF.

This clonotype was picked up a small number of times. A much larger clone sits a single nucleotide away, making a read error possible. This sequence joins TRBV2 and TRBJ2-5; D ambiguous. V was pared by 4 bases and J by 4 bases, with 4 bases between. The germline CDR1 and CDR2 sequences are SNHLY and FYNNEI. CDR3 length equals 11 residues. CDR3 nucleotides: TGTGCCAGCAGTGCCCTAGAGACCCAGTACTTC. Its protein product is CASSALETQYF. Together with reference TRBV2 and TRBJ2-5, the CDR3 gives the full variable domain: EPEVTQTPSHQVTQMGQEVILRCVPISNHLYFYWYRQILGQKVEFLVSFYNNEISEKSEIFDDQFSVERPDGSNFTLKIRSTKLEDSAMYFCASSALETQYFGPGTRLLVL.

Comments on this clonotype: It is unclear where the CDR3 begins or ends on the DNA, so no DNA is shown, and the CDR3 is as TCRdb lists it. The chain recombines TRBV2 with TRBJ1-2. Germline V gene sequence: CDR1 SNHLY, CDR2 FYNNEI. The CDR3 contains 23 residues when both ends are counted. CDR3 amino acids: CASSQTSVYFCAISEGENYGYTF.

As to this clonotype: At one of its ends the junction is not consistent with the germline gene, which may arise from a read error. The chain has TRBV20-1 and TRBJ1-1; D might be TRBD1 (5 bases). This CDR3 is built from 12 residues. In germline, CDR1 is DFQATT, CDR2 SNEGSKA (reference sequence). The CDR3 DNA follows: TGCAGTGCCAGAGGGGACCGAGGTGAAGCTTTCTTT. Translating gives CSARGDRGEAFF.

This clonotype was detected many times. A junction end diverges from the germline sequence, so it may reflect a read error. The chain employs TRBV20-1 and TRBJ1-6; the D is unclear. The CDR3 extends over 13 amino acids. Germline CDR1 and CDR2: DFQATT and SNEGSKA (reference sequence). Here the CDR3 DNA reads TGCAGTGCCCCGGGTGGACCGCCTTCAACCCTCCACTTT. Encoded protein: CSAPGGPPSTLHF.

In its sample, this clonotype was seen many times. V usage is TRBV5-6 and J usage is TRBJ2-5; D is possibly TRBD1 (5 bases). The V gene's germline CDR1 is SGHDT and CDR2 YYEEEE. This CDR3 has 14 amino acids. The V end lost 0 bases, the J end lost 5 bases, and 11 bases lay between the germline ends. The CDR3 region has the DNA TGTGCCAGCAGCTTGGGACAGACCCGGGAGACCCAGTACTTC. Translated, it gives CASSLGQTRETQYF. The entire variable domain, with the rest obtained from reference TRBV5-6 and TRBJ2-5, is as follows: DAGVTQSPTHLIKTRGQQVTLRCSPKSGHDTVSWYQQALGQGPQFIFQYYEEEERQRGNFPDRFSGHQFPNYSSELNVNALLLGDSALYLCASSLGQTRETQYFGPGTRLLVL.

The chain uses TRBV2 and TRBJ1-1; D remains unclear. CDR3 length equals 13 residues. With 7 bases removed from V and 1 base from J, the gap between germline ends came to 10 bases. Per the germline V gene, CDR1 is SNHLY and CDR2 is FYNNEI. This CDR3 reads CASTEDWNTEAFF. CDR3 coding DNA: TGTGCCAGCACCGAGGACTGGAACACTGAAGCTTTCTTT.

This clonotype was seen at least ten times. The rearrangement joins TRBV28 to TRBJ2-7, with D possibly TRBD2 on 5 matching bases. The germline V gene has CDR1 MDHEN and CDR2 SYDVKM. The V and J ends lost 6 bases and 5 bases respectively, with 14 bases between them. The CDR3 has 13 amino acids. CDR3 nucleotides: TGTGCCAGCAGATCGCAAGAGGGTAACGAGCAGTACTTC. It codes for CASRSQEGNEQYF.

This clonotype was counted at least ten times. The gene calls are TRBV7-2 and TRBJ2-7, with 8 bases lining up with TRBD1. V trimming: 2 bases; J trimming: 7 bases; junction bases outside the gene matches: 10. CDR3 length: 15 residues. Germline assignment: CDR1 SGHTA and CDR2 FQGNSA. CDR3 coding DNA: TGTGCCAGCAGCTTAAGGAGGCAGGGGGCGCTTGAGCAGTACTTC. It encodes CASSLRRQGALEQYF.

The table lists this clonotype with many counts. V is TRBV30 and J is TRBJ2-7; 10 bases fit TRBD2. J was trimmed by 4 bases and V by 3 bases; bases with no gene match: 6. CDR1 is GTSNPN, CDR2 SVGIG, per germline (reference sequence). This CDR3 is built from 14 residues. The CDR3 DNA reads as TGTGCCTGGAGGAGCGGGAGGGCCCTGTACGAGCAGTACTTC. Its translation is CAWRSGRALYEQYF. The full variable domain, rest sourced from reference TRBV30 and TRBJ2-7, is SQTIHQWPATLVQPVGSPLSLECTVEGTSNPNLYWYRQAAGRGLQLLFYSVGIGQISSEVPQNLSASRPQDRQFILSSKKLLLSDSGFYLCAWRSGRALYEQYFGPGTRLTVT.

This clonotype was recorded a few times. The chain recombines TRBV6-2 or TRBV6-3 with TRBJ2-3; D might be TRBD2 (5 bases). The CDR3 consists of 10 residues. Per germline, CDR1 MNHEY and CDR2 SVGEGT. V was cut by 7 bases and J by 6 bases, with 5 bases left in between. For the CDR3, the DNA is TGTGCCAGCACGGGGGATACGCAGTATTTT. This translates into CASTGDTQYF.

This clonotype was seen more than once but under ten times. The chain is built from TRBV6-1 and TRBJ1-1; no definite D call. Trimming left V 6 bases short and J 3 bases short, with 5 bases between. The CDR3 spans 11 residues. Looked up from germline, CDR1 is MNHNS and CDR2 is SASEGT. The DNA for the CDR3 is TGTGCCAGCAGACAATACACTGAAGCTTTCTTT. Amino acid sequence: CASRQYTEAFF.

J is TRBJ2-3 and V is TRBV28; TRBD1 matches at 7 bases. The V gene end was trimmed by 5 bases and the J gene end by 2 bases; junction bases not matched to a gene: 4. The germline gives CDR1 MDHEN, CDR2 SYDVKM. The CDR3 contains 14 residues. For the CDR3, the DNA is TGTGCCAGCAGTCGAGACAGGGTCACAGATACGCAGTATTTT. Translation gives CASSRDRVTDTQYF. The complete variable domain, with remaining parts taken from reference TRBV28 and TRBJ2-3, reads DVKVTQSSRYLVKRTGEKVFLECVQDMDHENMFWYRQDPGLGLRLIYFSYDVKMKEKGDIPEGYSVSREKKERFSLILESASTNQTSMYLCASSRDRVTDTQYFGPGTRLTVL.

This clonotype was observed many times. The V call is TRBV30, the J call TRBJ2-7; the match to TRBD1 covers 9 bases. Germline CDR1 GTSNPN, CDR2 SVGIG (reference sequence). The V and J ends lost 5 bases and 7 bases, in that order; junction bases with no gene match: 12. CDR3 length equals 14 residues. The CDR3 bases are TGTGCCTGGCGAATCCCGGGACAGGGCGGGGAGCAGTACTTC. Protein: CAWRIPGQGGEQYF.

The chain links TRBV12-3 or TRBV12-4 to TRBJ1-2; D is unresolved. Trimming removed 2 bases at V and 8 bases at J, with 12 bases between. The CDR3 covers 13 residues. The CDR3: CASSLSEDRGYTF. The CDR3, as DNA: TGTGCCAGCAGTTTAAGTGAGGATAGGGGCTACACCTTC.

With regard to this clonotype: A read error is possible here, since a much larger clone lies one base away. This chain joins TRBV7-6 and TRBJ2-1; D possibly corresponds to TRBD2 (6 bases). The CDR3 length is 15 residues. The germline gives CDR1 SGHVS, CDR2 FNYEAQ. The CDR3 loop reads CASSLGAGRWNEQSF. Written as DNA, the CDR3 is TGTGCCAGCAGCTTAGGAGCAGGGAGGTGGAATGAGCAGTCCTTC.

This clonotype was seen only a few times. The chain combines TRBV6-1 with TRBJ2-7, with 8 nucleotides matching TRBD1. This CDR3 has 14 residues. CDR1 is MNHNS and CDR2 is SASEGT in the germline V gene. J gave up 4 bases and V 6 bases, and 8 bases lay outside the gene matches. CDR3 amino acids: CASSSLRQGYEQYF. CDR3 nucleotide sequence: TGTGCCAGCAGCTCCCTTCGACAGGGGTACGAGCAGTACTTC.

In this sample, this clonotype turned up a few times. The chain carries TRBV7-9 and TRBJ2-3; D is perhaps TRBD2 (5 bases). Germline CDR1 SEHNR, CDR2 FQNEAQ (reference sequence). This CDR3 comprises 15 residues. Trimming pared 5 bases from V and 2 bases from J, leaving 14 bases between. The CDR3 protein is CASSRPSGITDTQYF. In DNA, the CDR3 is TGTGCCAGCAGCCGTCCCTCCGGGATCACAGATACGCAGTATTTT.

In its sample, this clonotype was seen many times. This chain connects TRBV20-1 to TRBJ2-7, with 8 bases that match TRBD2. This CDR3 contains 13 residues. The J segment lost 5 bases and the V segment lost 3 bases, leaving 6 bases of the junction unmatched. Germline V gene lookup returns CDR1 DFQATT and CDR2 SNEGSKA (reference sequence). CDR3 nucleotide sequence: TGCAGTGCTAGGACGGGAGGGCCCAACGAGCAGTACTTC. It encodes CSARTGGPNEQYF.

This clonotype was detected only once. V is TRBV5-5 and J is TRBJ2-5, with TRBD2 identical over 15 bases. V lost 4 bases, J lost 7 bases, and 11 bases stayed unmatched. Germline V lookup: CDR1 SGHKS, CDR2 YYEKEE (reference sequence). This CDR3 is built from 17 residues. This CDR3 is CASSLRTSGRDMGTQYF. The CDR3 DNA reads TGTGCCAGCAGCCTCCGGACTAGCGGGAGGGACATGGGGACCCAGTACTTC.